What follows are 23 T cell receptor beta chains derived from one specimen sequenced in a study of shared clonotypes between healthy human individuals. This table comes from immunoSEQ multiplex PCR, and its TCRdb copy is limited to in-frame clones, with some not included. The profile shows over a million clones, about 76% of them singletons. Sequences were obtained from memory CD4+ T cells sorted from blood. Sample subset: CD45RA-negative fraction. The receptors derive from a man younger than 35 in good health.

This clone was counted a few times. This chain links TRBV6-1 with TRBJ2-5; D unresolved. The CDR3 totals 11 residues. The V end lost 7 bases, the J end lost 5 bases, and 8 bases lay between the germline ends. Germline V CDR1 and CDR2: MNHNS, SASEGT. CDR3 DNA: TGTGCCAGCAAAGAATGGGAGACCCAGTACTTC. This sequence encodes CASKEWETQYF.

The chain links TRBV19 to TRBJ1-5; maybe TRBD1 (6 bases). Trimming pared 6 bases from V and 1 base from J, leaving 10 bases between. Germline V lookup: CDR1 LNHDA, CDR2 SQIVND (reference sequence). The CDR3 extends over 14 amino acids. Here the CDR3 reads CASRQDRSNQPQHF. The CDR3 DNA reads TGTGCCAGTAGACAGGACAGAAGCAATCAGCCCCAGCATTTT.

Only a few counts were recorded for this clone. This chain links TRBV29-1 with TRBJ1-1; D remains ambiguous. CDR1 is SQVTM and CDR2 is ANQGSEA in the germline V gene. The ends were cut back, 4 bases at V and 0 bases at J, with 12 bases in the middle. The CDR3 is 14 residues long. The CDR3 region is CSVGLTDMNTEAFF. The CDR3, as DNA: TGCAGCGTTGGTCTCACCGATATGAACACTGAAGCTTTCTTT.

This sequence joins TRBV25-1 and TRBJ2-7; TRBD2 aligns across 8 bases. The V segment lost 6 bases and the J segment 6 bases; nucleotides outside the gene matches: 7. Germline V CDR1 and CDR2: MGHDK, SYGVNS. The CDR3 is 13 amino acids. This CDR3 is CASSLREDGEQYF. CDR3 DNA sequence: TGTGCCAGCAGCTTGCGGGAGGACGGCGAGCAGTACTTC.

The V gene is TRBV27, the J gene TRBJ1-5; D may be TRBD1 (5 bases). Germline assignment: CDR1 MNHEY and CDR2 SMNVEV (reference sequence). V lost 6 bases, J lost 4 bases, and 16 bases lay in between. This CDR3 has 15 amino acids. The chain's CDR3 is CASRPGHDRNQPQHF. As DNA, the CDR3 is TGTGCCAGCAGGCCCGGACACGACAGAAATCAGCCCCAGCATTTT.

This clone showed up just a few times. The chain employs TRBV30 and TRBJ1-1; D call uncertain. CDR1 and CDR2 (germline): GTSNPN, SVGIG (reference sequence). With 0 bases removed from V and 4 bases from J, the gap between germline ends came to 9 bases. The CDR3 covers 13 residues. In DNA, the CDR3 is TGTGCCTGGAGTGTACTGATAGGCACTGAAGCTTTCTTT. Translation: CAWSVLIGTEAFF.

The chain couples TRBV15 to TRBJ2-1; D is unclear. The germline CDR1 and CDR2 sequences are LNHNV and YYDKDF (reference sequence). Trimming left V 0 bases short and J 7 bases short, with 7 bases between. The CDR3 runs 13 residues. The CDR3, as DNA: TGTGCCACCAGCAGAGATCTGAAGAATGAGCAGTTCTTC. This translates into CATSRDLKNEQFF.

The chain links TRBV9 to TRBJ2-1; no clear D. Germline V gene sequence: CDR1 SGDLS, CDR2 YYNGEE. The CDR3 runs to 14 residues. Trimming removed 3 bases at V and 10 bases at J, with 17 bases between. In DNA form, the CDR3 reads TGTGCCAGCAGCGGAGTCCCTCGCTCTGGGGAGCAGTTCTTC. Protein sequence: CASSGVPRSGEQFF.

V is TRBV25-1 and J is TRBJ1-6; D perhaps matches TRBD1 (5 bases). CDR1 is MGHDK, CDR2 SYGVNS, per germline. The CDR3 runs 16 residues. Trimming took off 2 bases at V and 7 bases at J, with 15 bases between the two ends. The CDR3 reads CASSEDRETRNSPLHF. CDR3 bases: TGTGCCAGCAGTGAAGACAGAGAAACGAGGAATTCACCCCTCCACTTT.

This clone was found a few times. The V call is TRBV4-3, the J call TRBJ1-2, with D maybe TRBD1 (5 bases). There are 14 residues in the CDR3. Deletions cut 7 bases from V and 3 bases from J, with 15 bases between. Germline loops: CDR1 LGHNA, CDR2 YSLEER. The chain's CDR3 is CASTPGAGYYGYTF. CDR3 nucleotides: TGCGCCAGCACCCCAGGAGCAGGGTACTATGGCTACACCTTC.

The chain recombines TRBV2 with TRBJ2-1, with TRBD2 matching 10 bases. Germline CDR1 SNHLY, CDR2 FYNNEI. This CDR3 comprises 12 residues. V dropped 2 bases and J dropped 16; count of bases not matched to a gene: 5. CDR3 DNA: TGTGCCAGCAGTGAACAGCTAGCGGGGGATTTCTTC. This gives the protein CASSEQLAGDFF.

The chain uses TRBV28 and TRBJ2-7; 8 nucleotides match TRBD2. Trimming took 4 bases from V and 10 from J; bases not matched to a gene: 9. CDR3 length: 13 amino acids. Germline CDR1 MDHEN, CDR2 SYDVKM. CDR3 residues: CASSSLSGSLQYF. In DNA form, the CDR3 reads TGTGCCAGCAGTTCATTAAGCGGGAGTCTACAGTACTTC.

This clone was observed many times. The chain joins TRBV7-2 to TRBJ2-7; 8 positions agree with TRBD2. The CDR3 consists of 16 residues. Germline CDR1 is SGHTA and CDR2 is FQGNSA. J gave up 2 bases and V 1 base, and 7 bases lay outside the gene matches. CDR3 amino acids: CASSLDGSGTPYEQYF. CDR3 coding DNA: TGTGCCAGCAGCTTAGATGGTAGCGGGACCCCCTACGAGCAGTACTTC.

The rearrangement uses TRBV7-9 and TRBJ2-3, with D possibly matching TRBD1 (5 bases). V shed 1 base and J shed 6 bases, with 17 bases lying between them. CDR3 length: 16 amino acids. Germline CDR1 and CDR2: SEHNR and FQNEAQ (reference sequence). The CDR3 protein is CASSLVRQGRWDTQYF. The DNA of the CDR3 is TGTGCCAGCAGCTTAGTAAGGCAGGGCCGATGGGATACGCAGTATTTT.

The gene calls are TRBV27 and TRBJ2-1, with D tentatively TRBD1 (6 bases). CDR1 is MNHEY, CDR2 SMNVEV, per germline (reference sequence). The CDR3 totals 14 residues. V lost 6 bases, J lost 1 base, and 10 bases lay in between. CDR3 in amino acids: CASRSTGSYNEQFF. CDR3 in DNA: TGTGCCAGCAGGTCCACAGGGTCCTACAATGAGCAGTTCTTC.

The CDR3 region has the DNA TGTGCCAGCAGCTTAGCACAGGGTATCTCCGGGGAGCTGTTTTTT. Amino acid sequence: CASSLAQGISGELFF. The chain employs TRBV7-9 and TRBJ2-2; D is possibly TRBD1 (6 bases). V lost 0 bases and J lost 6, with 11 bases in between. Germline V gene lookup returns CDR1 SEHNR and CDR2 FQNEAQ (reference sequence). The CDR3 has 15 residues.

The chain has TRBV5-1 and TRBJ2-5, with 8 bases fitting TRBD2. Germline-derived CDR1 and CDR2 are SGHRS and YFSETQ. CDR3 size: 14 residues. Germline trimming cut 7 bases from V and 2 bases from J; bases unmatched to any gene: 7. In DNA, the CDR3 is TGCGCCAGCCGGACTAGCCAAAATCAAGAGACCCAGTACTTC. Translated: CASRTSQNQETQYF.

The chain carries TRBV7-9 and TRBJ2-7, with 7 positions matching TRBD2. CDR3 size: 14 residues. J lost 4 bases, V lost 5 bases, and 8 bases had no gene match. CDR1 SEHNR and CDR2 FQNEAQ come from the germline V gene (reference sequence). The CDR3 nucleotides read TGTGCCAGCAGCCTCTCAGCGGGACCTTACGAGCAGTACTTC. Translated, it gives CASSLSAGPYEQYF.

With regard to this clone: Other DNA sequences in the same sample also yield this CDR3. This chain uses TRBV7-2 with TRBJ1-3; D is possibly TRBD1 (5 bases). Germline V gives CDR1 SGHTA, CDR2 FQGNSA. The CDR3 spans 14 residues. V gave up 6 bases and J gave up 0 bases, with 9 bases separating them. CDR3 protein: CASSRQSSGNTIYF. For the CDR3, the DNA is TGTGCCAGCAGTAGACAGAGCTCTGGAAACACCATATATTTT.

As to this clone: This sample includes further DNA sequences coding for the same CDR3. V gene TRBV4-3 combines with J gene TRBJ2-3, with 8 positions matching TRBD2. The CDR3 is made up of 15 amino acids. V lost 4 bases, J lost 0 bases, and 3 bases stayed unmatched. Germline V gene data show CDR1 as LGHNA and CDR2 as YSLEER. The CDR3 sequence: CASSRLAGSTDTQYF. In nucleotides, the CDR3 is TGCGCCAGCAGCCGCCTAGCGGGTAGCACAGATACGCAGTATTTT.

The chain employs TRBV9 and TRBJ1-2; D unresolved. Germline CDR1 reads SGDLS; CDR2 reads YYNGEE. The CDR3 runs 14 residues. V gave up 0 bases and J gave up 2 bases, with 8 bases separating them. The chain's CDR3 is CASSVAGENYGYTF. The CDR3, as DNA: TGTGCCAGCAGCGTAGCTGGGGAAAACTATGGCTACACCTTC.

J is TRBJ1-2 and V is TRBV6-1, with unresolved D. Germline CDR1 MNHNS, CDR2 SASEGT. This CDR3 comprises 10 residues. Trimming pared 3 bases from V and 7 bases from J, leaving 3 bases between. DNA of the CDR3: TGTGCCAGCAGTGAGGGTGGCTACACCTTC. Amino acids: CASSEGGYTF.

V and J are TRBV5-1 and TRBJ1-1; D gene ambiguous. V lost 0 bases, J lost 5 bases, and 11 bases lay in between. This CDR3 contains 14 residues. Germline assignment: CDR1 SGHRS and CDR2 YFSETQ. The CDR3 DNA sequence: TGCGCCAGCAGCTTGGGCCATGGGCGGACTGAAGCTTTCTTT. It codes for CASSLGHGRTEAFF.